This is a list of T cell receptor beta chains from one sample in a study of siplizumab effects on memory and regulatory T cells. Profiled with immunoSEQ multiplex PCR; TCRdb holds only in-frame clones, not every one. In the table there are 95,000 to 100,000 clones, nearly 95% of which are singletons. The sample comprised non-Treg CD4+ T cells sorted from blood. These receptors all come from a human donor in good health. Both conserved end residues are part of each CDR3. D genes are given only for firm matches. For some rows the clone size is stated as once, few or many, or as a class when expanded; others skip it.

V gene	clone size	D gene	J gene	CDR3 protein	CDR3 DNA
TRBV7-3	NA	NA	TRBJ2-3	CASSLRGGSTDTQYF	TGTGCCAGCAGCTTAAGGGGCGGTAGTACAGATACGCAGTATTTT
TRBV7-2	NA	NA	TRBJ1-1	CASSLEIGADTEAFF	TGTGCCAGCAGCTTAGAGATTGGGGCGGACACTGAAGCTTTCTTT
TRBV29-1	NA	TRBD2	TRBJ2-3	CSVGRLASTDTQYF	TGCAGCGTGGGGAGACTAGCGAGCACAGATACGCAGTATTTT
TRBV15	NA	TRBD2	TRBJ2-1	CATSRVSGTSNEQFF	TGTGCCACCAGCAGAGTTAGCGGGACCTCAAATGAGCAGTTCTTC
TRBV27	NA	NA	TRBJ2-1	CASSPGSSQTRFF	TGTGCCAGCAGTCCGGGATCTAGCCAGACTCGGTTCTTC
TRBV15	NA	NA	TRBJ2-1	CATSRESHRGLVNEQFF	TGTGCCACCAGCAGAGAGTCCCATAGGGGGTTGGTCAATGAGCAGTTCTTC
TRBV6-4	NA	TRBD2	TRBJ2-1	CASSAGLAGVNEQFF	TGTGCCAGCAGTGCCGGACTAGCGGGGGTGAATGAGCAGTTCTTC
TRBV21-1	NA	NA	TRBJ2-7	CASSKNAGARRSYEQYF	TGTGCCAGCAGCAAAAACGCGGGGGCTCGCAGATCCTACGAGCAGTACTTC
TRBV6-1	NA	TRBD1	TRBJ1-1	CASSDARDRQAFF	TGTGCCAGCAGTGACGCTCGGGACAGGCAAGCTTTCTTT
TRBV5-1	NA	NA	TRBJ1-1	CASSRAGPTDTEAFF	TGCGCCAGCAGCCGAGCGGGACCCACGGACACTGAAGCTTTCTTT
TRBV5-1	NA	TRBD1	TRBJ1-2	CASSLAGTDYGYTF	TGCGCCAGCAGCTTGGCCGGGACAGACTATGGCTACACCTTC
TRBV27	NA	NA	TRBJ1-5	CASSLTANQPQHF	TGTGCCAGCAGTTTGACGGCTAATCAGCCCCAGCATTTT
TRBV7-6	NA	TRBD2	TRBJ2-7	CASSYRAGGNSYEQYF	TGTGCCAGCAGCTACCGAGCGGGAGGCAACTCCTACGAGCAGTACTTC
TRBV5-6	NA	TRBD1	TRBJ1-5	CASSLQGMVANQPQHF	TGTGCCAGCAGCTTACAGGGGATGGTAGCAAATCAGCCCCAGCATTTT
TRBV20-1	NA	TRBD2	TRBJ2-5	CSASGRETQYF	TGCAGTGCTAGCGGGAGGGAGACCCAGTACTTC
TRBV6-1	few	NA	TRBJ2-3	CASSEGWADTQYF	TGTGCCAGCAGTGAGGGGTGGGCAGATACGCAGTATTTT
TRBV19	NA	TRBD1	TRBJ1-1	CASRTDRGGFEAFF	TGTGCCAGTAGAACGGACAGGGGTGGATTTGAAGCTTTCTTT
TRBV6-5	NA	NA	TRBJ1-3	CASSSAREAANTIYF	TGTGCCAGCAGTTCGGCCCGGGAGGCTGCAAACACCATATATTTT
TRBV6-6	once	NA	TRBJ1-2	CASSYSGGSNYGYTF	TGTGCCAGCAGTTACTCGGGGGGCTCTAACTATGGCTACACCTTC
TRBV4-1	NA	TRBD1	TRBJ1-1	CASSQARGGTEAFF	TGCGCCAGCAGCCAGGCCAGGGGGGGCACTGAAGCTTTCTTT
TRBV18	NA	NA	TRBJ2-1	CASSPPNSDNEQFF	TGTGCCAGCTCACCACCGAACTCTGACAATGAGCAGTTCTTC
TRBV10-1	few	TRBD1	TRBJ2-7	CASRATGEYF	TGCGCCAGCAGGGCGACAGGGGAATACTTC
TRBV2	NA	TRBD1	TRBJ1-5	CASRETGVGAQPQHF	TGTGCCAGCAGAGAGACAGGGGTTGGTGCTCAGCCCCAGCATTTT
TRBV9	NA	NA	TRBJ2-2	CASSVDRGYTGELFF	TGTGCCAGCAGCGTAGATAGGGGGTACACCGGGGAGCTGTTTTTT
TRBV19	NA	NA	TRBJ2-2	CASSIVGGELFF	TGTGCCAGTAGTATAGTGGGCGGGGAGCTGTTTTTT
TRBV6-1	NA	TRBD2	TRBJ2-7	CASSETSGFSYEQYF	TGTGCCAGCAGTGAAACTAGCGGGTTTTCCTACGAGCAGTACTTC
TRBV5-1	once	NA	TRBJ2-3	CASSLVVSVTDTQYF	TGCGCCAGCAGCTTGGTTGTTTCGGTCACAGATACGCAGTATTTT
TRBV5-4	NA	NA	TRBJ1-6	CASSSAGHNSPLHF	TGTGCCAGCAGCTCGGCAGGGCATAATTCACCCCTCCACTTT
TRBV12-1	NA	NA	TRBJ1-1	CASSFVGQGEAFF	TGTGCCAGCAGCTTTGTTGGGCAGGGGGAAGCTTTCTTT
TRBV29-1	NA	NA	TRBJ1-5	CSVENRVNQPQHF	TGCAGCGTTGAAAACAGGGTAAATCAGCCCCAGCATTTT